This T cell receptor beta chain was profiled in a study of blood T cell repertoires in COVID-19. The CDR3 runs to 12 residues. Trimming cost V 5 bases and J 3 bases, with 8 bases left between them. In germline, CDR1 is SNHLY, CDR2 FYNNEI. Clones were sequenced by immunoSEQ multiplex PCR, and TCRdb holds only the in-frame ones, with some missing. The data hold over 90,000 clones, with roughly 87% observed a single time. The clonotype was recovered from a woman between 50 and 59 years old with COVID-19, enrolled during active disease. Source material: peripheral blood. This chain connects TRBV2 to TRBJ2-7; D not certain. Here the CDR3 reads CASSQGLYEQYF. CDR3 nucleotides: TGTGCCAGCAGTCAAGGGCTCTACGAGCAGTACTTC.